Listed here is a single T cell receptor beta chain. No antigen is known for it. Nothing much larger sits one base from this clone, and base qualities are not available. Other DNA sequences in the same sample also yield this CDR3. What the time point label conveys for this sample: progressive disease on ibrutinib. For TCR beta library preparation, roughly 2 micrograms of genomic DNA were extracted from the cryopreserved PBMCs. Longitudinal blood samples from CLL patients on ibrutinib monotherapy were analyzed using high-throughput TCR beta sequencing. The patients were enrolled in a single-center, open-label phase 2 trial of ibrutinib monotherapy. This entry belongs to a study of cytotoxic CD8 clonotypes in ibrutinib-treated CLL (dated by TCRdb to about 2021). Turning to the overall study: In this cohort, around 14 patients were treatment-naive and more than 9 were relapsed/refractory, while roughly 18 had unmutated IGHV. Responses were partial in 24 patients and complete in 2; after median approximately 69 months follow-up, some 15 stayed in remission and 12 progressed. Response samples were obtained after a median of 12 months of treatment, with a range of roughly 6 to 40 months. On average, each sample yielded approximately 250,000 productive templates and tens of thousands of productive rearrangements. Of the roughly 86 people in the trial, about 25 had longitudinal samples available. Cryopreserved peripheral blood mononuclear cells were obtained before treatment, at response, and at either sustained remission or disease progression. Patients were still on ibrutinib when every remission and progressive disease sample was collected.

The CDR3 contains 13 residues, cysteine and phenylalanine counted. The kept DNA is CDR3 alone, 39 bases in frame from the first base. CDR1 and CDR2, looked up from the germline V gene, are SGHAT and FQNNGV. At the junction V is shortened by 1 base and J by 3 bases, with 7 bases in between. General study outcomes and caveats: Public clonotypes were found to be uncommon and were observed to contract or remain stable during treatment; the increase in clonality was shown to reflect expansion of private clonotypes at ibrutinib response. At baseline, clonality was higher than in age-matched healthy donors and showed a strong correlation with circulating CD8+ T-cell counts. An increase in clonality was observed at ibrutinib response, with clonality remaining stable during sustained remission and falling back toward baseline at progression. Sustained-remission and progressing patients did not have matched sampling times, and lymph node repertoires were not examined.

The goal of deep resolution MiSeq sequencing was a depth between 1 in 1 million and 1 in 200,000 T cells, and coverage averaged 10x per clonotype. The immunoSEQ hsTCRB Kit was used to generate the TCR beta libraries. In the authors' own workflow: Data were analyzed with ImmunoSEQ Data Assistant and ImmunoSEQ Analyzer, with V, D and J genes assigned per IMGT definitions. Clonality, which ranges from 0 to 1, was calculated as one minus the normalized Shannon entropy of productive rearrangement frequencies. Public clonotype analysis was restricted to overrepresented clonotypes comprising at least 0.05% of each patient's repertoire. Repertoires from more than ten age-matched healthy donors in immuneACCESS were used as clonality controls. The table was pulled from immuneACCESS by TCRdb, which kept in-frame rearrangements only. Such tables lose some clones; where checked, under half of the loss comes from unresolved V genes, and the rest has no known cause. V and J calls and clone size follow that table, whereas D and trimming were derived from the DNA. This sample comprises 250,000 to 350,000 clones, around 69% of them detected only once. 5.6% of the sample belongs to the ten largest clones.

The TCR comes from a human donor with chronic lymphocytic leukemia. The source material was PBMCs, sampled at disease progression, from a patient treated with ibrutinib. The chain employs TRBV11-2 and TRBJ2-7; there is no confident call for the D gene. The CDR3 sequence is CASSLVPGYEQYF. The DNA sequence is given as TGTGCCAGCAGCTTAGTGCCGGGCTACGAGCAGTACTTC.